Listed below are T cell receptor beta chains from one sample, sequenced in a study of shared clonotypes between healthy human individuals. Libraries were prepared by immunoSEQ multiplex PCR; TCRdb keeps only in-frame clonotypes and omits some of them. Of 2,500,000 or so clones in the sample, 85% to 95% are singletons; the top ten hold 0.37%. What was sequenced was naive CD4+ T cells from PBMCs. The source of these receptors is a man aged 18 to 29 in good health. Some clones in this sample may be carry-over from other donors' samples. Both conserved end residues are part of each CDR3. Each record gives: clone size, J gene, V gene, D gene, CDR3 DNA, CDR3 protein. A D gene is named only where the DNA matches it firmly. Size values are once, few and many counts, or a class for expanded clones, and some rows have none.

abundance: once
j_gene: TRBJ1-2
v_gene: TRBV28
d_gene: TRBD1
CDR3nt: TGTGCCAGCAGTTTAGGGGGGACAGGGGCAATATATGGCTACACCTTC
CDR3aa: CASSLGGTGAIYGYTF

abundance: .
j_gene: TRBJ2-6
v_gene: TRBV29-1
d_gene: TRBD2
CDR3nt: TGCAGCGCGGGCGGGAGGGCTGGGGCCAACGTCCTGACTTTC
CDR3aa: CSAGGRAGANVLTF

abundance: .
j_gene: TRBJ1-2
v_gene: TRBV2
d_gene: .
CDR3nt: TGTGCCAGCAGTGGTGGAGTGATTCGTGGCTACACCTTC
CDR3aa: CASSGGVIRGYTF

abundance: few
j_gene: TRBJ1-5
v_gene: TRBV28
d_gene: .
CDR3nt: TGTGCCAGCAGTCTCCCCGGTCAGCCCCAGCATTTT
CDR3aa: CASSLPGQPQHF

abundance: .
j_gene: TRBJ2-7
v_gene: TRBV9
d_gene: .
CDR3nt: TGTGCCAGCAGCGTCGGGGTCTCCTACGAGCAGTACTTC
CDR3aa: CASSVGVSYEQYF

abundance: .
j_gene: TRBJ1-1
v_gene: TRBV9
d_gene: TRBD1
CDR3nt: TGTGCCAGCAGCTGGGGGACAGGAGGTAACACTGAAGCTTTCTTT
CDR3aa: CASSWGTGGNTEAFF

abundance: .
j_gene: TRBJ1-1
v_gene: TRBV5-4
d_gene: .
CDR3nt: TGTGCCAGCAGCTCCTTAACGGGGTCCACTGAAGCTTTCTTT
CDR3aa: CASSSLTGSTEAFF

abundance: .
j_gene: TRBJ2-5
v_gene: TRBV6-5
d_gene: .
CDR3nt: TGTGCCAGCAGCCTGAACAGGGGAGGACGAGAGACCCAGTACTTC
CDR3aa: CASSLNRGGRETQYF

abundance: .
j_gene: TRBJ2-5
v_gene: TRBV30
d_gene: .
CDR3nt: TGTGCCTGGAGGGCGACTAAGACCCAGTACTTC
CDR3aa: CAWRATKTQYF

abundance: .
j_gene: TRBJ2-7
v_gene: TRBV27
d_gene: TRBD2
CDR3nt: TGTGCCAGCAGAAGACTAGCGGGATCCTACGAGCAGTACTTC
CDR3aa: CASRRLAGSYEQYF

abundance: .
j_gene: TRBJ2-7
v_gene: TRBV5-5
d_gene: .
CDR3nt: TGTGCCAGCAGCTCTGGTCGCCCCGGATACGAGCAGTACTTC
CDR3aa: CASSSGRPGYEQYF

abundance: .
j_gene: TRBJ2-3
v_gene: TRBV11-2
d_gene: TRBD2
CDR3nt: TGTGCCAGCAGCCGGACTAGCGGCACAGATACGCAGTATTTT
CDR3aa: CASSRTSGTDTQYF

abundance: .
j_gene: TRBJ2-7
v_gene: TRBV19
d_gene: TRBD1
CDR3nt: TGTGCCAGTAGTGTGGGACAGGGGCTCTACGAGCAGTACTTC
CDR3aa: CASSVGQGLYEQYF

abundance: .
j_gene: TRBJ1-1
v_gene: TRBV5-1
d_gene: .
CDR3nt: TGCGCCAGCAGCTTGGGGGCGGAACACCTGAACACTGAAGCTTTCTTT
CDR3aa: CASSLGAEHLNTEAFF

abundance: .
j_gene: TRBJ2-3
v_gene: TRBV29-1
d_gene: TRBD1
CDR3nt: TGCAGCTCTGGAGGGACAGGCGGTAGCACAGATACGCAGTATTTT
CDR3aa: CSSGGTGGSTDTQYF

abundance: .
j_gene: TRBJ2-7
v_gene: TRBV18
d_gene: TRBD1
CDR3nt: TGTGCCAGCTCACCATTTCCCGGGACAGCCTCCTACGAGCAGTACTTC
CDR3aa: CASSPFPGTASYEQYF

abundance: .
j_gene: TRBJ1-4
v_gene: TRBV6-6
d_gene: TRBD1
CDR3nt: TGTGCCAGCAGTTACTCATACGGGACAGCCTTTGAAAAACTGTTTTTT
CDR3aa: CASSYSYGTAFEKLFF

abundance: .
j_gene: TRBJ2-2
v_gene: TRBV7-3
d_gene: TRBD2
CDR3nt: TGTGCCAGCAGCCTCTCGTCCGGGAGGGTCTCCGGGGAGCTGTTTTTT
CDR3aa: CASSLSSGRVSGELFF

abundance: few
j_gene: TRBJ2-7
v_gene: TRBV10-3
d_gene: .
CDR3nt: TGTGCCATCAGTGAGTCACGGGGGCGCACCTACGAGCAGTACTTC
CDR3aa: CAISESRGRTYEQYF

abundance: .
j_gene: TRBJ2-1
v_gene: TRBV7-9
d_gene: .
CDR3nt: TGTGCCAGCAGCTTTGGTGGTGAGCAGTTCTTC
CDR3aa: CASSFGGEQFF

abundance: .
j_gene: TRBJ2-1
v_gene: TRBV4-3
d_gene: .
CDR3nt: TGCGCCAGCAGCCAAGATTCCTCTAATGAGCAGTTCTTC
CDR3aa: CASSQDSSNEQFF

abundance: .
j_gene: TRBJ2-3
v_gene: TRBV10-3
d_gene: TRBD2
CDR3nt: TGTGCCATCAGCCCTAGCGGGAGCCCAGATACGCAGTATTTT
CDR3aa: CAISPSGSPDTQYF

abundance: .
j_gene: TRBJ1-4
v_gene: TRBV5-1
d_gene: .
CDR3nt: TGCGCCAGCAAGGAGGCCAGGGGAGAAAAACTGTTTTTT
CDR3aa: CASKEARGEKLFF

abundance: .
j_gene: TRBJ1-2
v_gene: TRBV28
d_gene: .
CDR3nt: TGTGCCAGTGCGAGGGCGTTGGCAATCGGCTACACCTTC
CDR3aa: CASARALAIGYTF

abundance: .
j_gene: TRBJ2-3
v_gene: TRBV27
d_gene: .
CDR3nt: TGTGCCAGCAGTTTATCGGGGGAGTGGAGGGATACGCAGTATTTT
CDR3aa: CASSLSGEWRDTQYF

abundance: .
j_gene: TRBJ1-2
v_gene: TRBV19
d_gene: .
CDR3nt: TGTGCCGTGACAGCAAAACTTAACTATGGCTACACCTTC
CDR3aa: CAVTAKLNYGYTF

abundance: once
j_gene: TRBJ2-7
v_gene: TRBV10-3
d_gene: .
CDR3nt: TGTGCCACTCCGGGGACGGTGGACTACGAGCAGTACTTC
CDR3aa: CATPGTVDYEQYF

abundance: few
j_gene: TRBJ1-1
v_gene: TRBV7-3
d_gene: .
CDR3nt: TGTGCCAGCAGCCTACAGGGTATTCCGGACACTGAAGCTTTCTTT
CDR3aa: CASSLQGIPDTEAFF

abundance: .
j_gene: TRBJ2-7
v_gene: TRBV28
d_gene: .
CDR3nt: TGTGCCAGCAGTTTAGAATTTTTGGGGACCCGCTACGAGCAGTACTTC
CDR3aa: CASSLEFLGTRYEQYF

abundance: .
j_gene: TRBJ2-2
v_gene: TRBV7-3
d_gene: .
CDR3nt: TGTGCCAGCAGCTTAGAACCGAACACCGGGGAGCTGTTTTTT
CDR3aa: CASSLEPNTGELFF

abundance: .
j_gene: TRBJ2-3
v_gene: TRBV6-5
d_gene: .
CDR3nt: TGTGCCAGCAGTTTTCCGGGTTGGGATACGCAGTATTTT
CDR3aa: CASSFPGWDTQYF

abundance: .
j_gene: TRBJ2-6
v_gene: TRBV7-3
d_gene: .
CDR3nt: TGTGCCAGCAGCCCACGTCAGGGACTCAACGTCCTGACTTTC
CDR3aa: CASSPRQGLNVLTF

abundance: .
j_gene: TRBJ2-7
v_gene: TRBV2
d_gene: TRBD1
CDR3nt: TGTGCCAGCAGCCGGGACAGGGAGAAAACCGAGCAGTACTTC
CDR3aa: CASSRDREKTEQYF

abundance: .
j_gene: TRBJ2-3
v_gene: TRBV11-1
d_gene: TRBD2
CDR3nt: TGTGCCAGCAGCTTACTAGCGGGGACTAGCACAGATACGCAGTATTTT
CDR3aa: CASSLLAGTSTDTQYF

abundance: .
j_gene: TRBJ2-1
v_gene: TRBV29-1
d_gene: .
CDR3nt: TGCAGCGTTCGAAACCTAGTCAAAAACAATGAGCAGTTCTTC
CDR3aa: CSVRNLVKNNEQFF

abundance: once
j_gene: TRBJ2-5
v_gene: TRBV6-1
d_gene: .
CDR3nt: TGTGCCAGCACGTGGGGTCAAGAGACCCAGTACTTC
CDR3aa: CASTWGQETQYF

abundance: .
j_gene: TRBJ2-3
v_gene: TRBV11-3
d_gene: TRBD1
CDR3nt: TGTGCCAGCAGCCGAAGGACAGGGGCGGATACGCAGTATTTT
CDR3aa: CASSRRTGADTQYF

abundance: few
j_gene: TRBJ1-2
v_gene: TRBV7-9
d_gene: .
CDR3nt: TGTGCCAGCAGCAAGACAGACAACTATGGCTACACCTTC
CDR3aa: CASSKTDNYGYTF

abundance: .
j_gene: TRBJ2-1
v_gene: TRBV4-3
d_gene: TRBD2
CDR3nt: TGCGCCAGCAGCCAAGAACTAGGACTAGCGGGAGTGGTTGGAGAGCAGTTCTTC
CDR3aa: CASSQELGLAGVVGEQFF

abundance: .
j_gene: TRBJ2-7
v_gene: TRBV15
d_gene: TRBD2
CDR3nt: TGTGCCACCAGCAGAGATCCCTCTATTAGCGGGTACTCCTACGAGCAGTACTTC
CDR3aa: CATSRDPSISGYSYEQYF

abundance: .
j_gene: TRBJ1-2
v_gene: TRBV2
d_gene: .
CDR3nt: TGTGCCAGCAGCGCCGAGACGGGGAGCGGTGGCTACACCTTC
CDR3aa: CASSAETGSGGYTF

abundance: .
j_gene: TRBJ1-5
v_gene: TRBV19
d_gene: .
CDR3nt: TGTGCCAGTAGTATCGGCAGGTCGTTTAATCAGCCCCAGCATTTT
CDR3aa: CASSIGRSFNQPQHF

abundance: .
j_gene: TRBJ1-5
v_gene: TRBV28
d_gene: TRBD1
CDR3nt: TGTGCCAGCAGTTCGCAACCGGGACAGGCTAATCAGCCCCAGCATTTT
CDR3aa: CASSSQPGQANQPQHF

abundance: .
j_gene: TRBJ2-3
v_gene: TRBV4-1
d_gene: .
CDR3nt: TGCGCCAGCAGCCCGAGTCAGGGGCCCCTCACAGATACGCAGTATTTT
CDR3aa: CASSPSQGPLTDTQYF

abundance: .
j_gene: TRBJ1-1
v_gene: TRBV10-3
d_gene: .
CDR3nt: TGTGCCATCAGTGAGGGCAGGGGTATTGTCGAGAACACTGAAGCTTTCTTT
CDR3aa: CAISEGRGIVENTEAFF

abundance: .
j_gene: TRBJ2-3
v_gene: TRBV5-1
d_gene: .
CDR3nt: TGCGCCAGCAGCACTGGAACAGATACGCAGTATTTT
CDR3aa: CASSTGTDTQYF

abundance: .
j_gene: TRBJ2-1
v_gene: TRBV27
d_gene: TRBD2
CDR3nt: TGTGCCAGCAGTCGCCGCCCGGCTAGCGGGAACAATGAGCAGTTCTTC
CDR3aa: CASSRRPASGNNEQFF

abundance: .
j_gene: TRBJ1-4
v_gene: TRBV5-5
d_gene: .
CDR3nt: TGTGCCAGCAGCTTAGTGGGGATTGATGAAAAACTGTTTTTT
CDR3aa: CASSLVGIDEKLFF

abundance: .
j_gene: TRBJ2-1
v_gene: TRBV28
d_gene: TRBD2
CDR3nt: TGTGCCAGCAGGCTATGGCCGGGACTAGCGGGGGGTGGGCTTTACAATGAGCAGTTCTTC
CDR3aa: CASRLWPGLAGGGLYNEQFF

abundance: .
j_gene: TRBJ1-2
v_gene: TRBV5-4
d_gene: .
CDR3nt: TGTGCCAGCAGCGCAGCCACAGGGTCCTATGGCTACACCTTC
CDR3aa: CASSAATGSYGYTF

abundance: .
j_gene: TRBJ1-2
v_gene: TRBV6-4
d_gene: TRBD1
CDR3nt: TGTGCCAGCAGGGGACAGAACACTAACTATGGCTACACCTTC
CDR3aa: CASRGQNTNYGYTF

abundance: once
j_gene: TRBJ1-1
v_gene: TRBV5-1
d_gene: .
CDR3nt: TGCGCCAGCAGCCCCCTGGCAGGATCGAACACTGAAGCTTTCTTT
CDR3aa: CASSPLAGSNTEAFF

abundance: .
j_gene: TRBJ1-2
v_gene: TRBV6-1
d_gene: .
CDR3nt: TGTGCCAGCATCCGTGCAGGCTACTATGGCTACACCTTC
CDR3aa: CASIRAGYYGYTF

abundance: .
j_gene: TRBJ2-3
v_gene: TRBV18
d_gene: TRBD2
CDR3nt: TGTGCCAGCTCACGTGGACTAGCGGGGGCCACAGATACGCAGTATTTT
CDR3aa: CASSRGLAGATDTQYF

abundance: few
j_gene: TRBJ2-5
v_gene: TRBV5-6
d_gene: .
CDR3nt: TGTGCCAGCAGCTTACAAGAGACCCAGTACTTC
CDR3aa: CASSLQETQYF

abundance: .
j_gene: TRBJ2-7
v_gene: TRBV14
d_gene: .
CDR3nt: TGTGCCAGCAGCCGCTCGGCGGGATATCAAAACGAGCAGTACTTC
CDR3aa: CASSRSAGYQNEQYF

abundance: .
j_gene: TRBJ2-7
v_gene: TRBV30
d_gene: .
CDR3nt: TGTGCCTGGAGTGTAAACCGGATATCCTACGAGCAGTACTTC
CDR3aa: CAWSVNRISYEQYF